What follows describes a single TCR beta chain. Its specific antigen is unknown. No base quality information exists; no much larger clone differs at one position. Germline trimming: 6 bases from V, 0 bases from J; junction bases outside gene matches: 5. Taken from the germline V gene, the CDR1 and CDR2 loops are MGHDK and SYGVNS. The CDR3 goes from the cysteine to the phenylalanine over 14 residues. The kept DNA is CDR3 alone, 42 bases in frame from the first base. The sample belongs to a study of T cells in Graves' hyperthyroidism and ophthalmopathy (dated by TCRdb to between 2019 and 2020). Study-level background: Peripheral blood samples were taken at initial diagnosis, before any treatment was given. Prospective prediction of ophthalmopathy was tested in an independent validation cohort of fewer than 20 hyperthyroidism patients and some 17 patients who later progressed to ophthalmopathy. The paper describes TCR Vbeta CDR3 sequencing of more than 120 peripheral blood samples, made up of 43 ophthalmopathy patients, 70 to 80 hyperthyroidism patients and roughly 17 progressor patients. The 90 to 100 discovery patients were randomly split 7:3 into training and test sets. Thyroid tissue and blood T-cell repertoires from more than five Graves' hyperthyroidism patients were also compared in the study. Following sampling, methimazole starting at 30 mg daily was given to hyperthyroidism patients, and high-dose intravenous methylprednisolone was given to ophthalmopathy patients. TCR V-J signatures able to tell the groups apart were searched for in a discovery cohort of 90 to 100 patients, of whom over 40 had Graves' ophthalmopathy and 55 to 65 had stable Graves' hyperthyroidism.

Beyond this particular receptor, the publication reports: Most expanded thyroid clonotypes (frequency above 0.001) were also found in blood, which suggests that blood repertoires may mirror thyroid immune responses. In validation, the model predicted progression to ophthalmopathy a median of roughly 6.5 months before onset, with 70% to 71% sensitivity and about 72% specificity. In cross-validation, a model built on a 13 V-J signature told ophthalmopathy apart from stable hyperthyroidism with 87.88% sensitivity and roughly 81% specificity, and in testing the same model reached 80%/75%. Sample size was not statistically predetermined, and blinding of investigators to group allocation was not performed.

Moderately to severely active disease, a Clinical Activity Score of at least 3, a NOSPECS grade of at least 4, and a duration under 3 months were present in ophthalmopathy patients. Any patient with an uncontrolled infection, another autoimmune disease, pregnancy or lactation was excluded. Clinical symptoms, serum thyroxine and TRAb, thyroid ultrasound, and orbital computed tomography formed the basis for the diagnoses. PBMCs were isolated from 8 to 10 ml of fresh peripheral blood by Ficoll-Paque density gradient centrifugation. Total RNA was extracted with Trizol reagent, and quality was checked on an Agilent 2100 Bioanalyzer. The TCR beta CDR3 regions were amplified from RNA transcripts. A first-round RT-PCR of the TCR CDR3 used the HTBI primer set with the Qiagen OneStep RT-PCR kit. A second multiplex PCR round built the libraries, followed by size selection and purification. Sequencing of the libraries was done on an Illumina HiSeq2000 using paired-end 100 bp reads. Per the authors' processing: SOAPnuke was used to process the raw data, with reads discarded if the reads contained adapters or uncalled bases, had a mean Phred below 15, or lacked an exact constant-primer or identifier match. High-quality paired reads were merged using COPE v1.2.5, and each unique nucleotide sequence was defined as a clonotype. MiTCR v1.1 was used to align clonotypes to the IMGT TRBV, TRBD and TRBJ reference segments. Analysis was restricted to V-J combinations with a frequency above 0.0001, which covered about 99% of repertoires. The TCS score was defined as the ratio of F50 (clonal expansion) to E x V (chaos), calculated using BLOSUM62-based TCRdist between CDR3 peptides within each V-J. Welch's t-statistics and random forest reduced roughly 530 V-J features to fewer than 15, which were used in a naive Bayes classifier (R e1071). The public reads were run again by TCRdb, first through fastp at Q25 and then through MiXCR, and only productive beta chains were kept. Rows are unified per CDR3 protein, each entry keeping the most common DNA and genes. None of the V and J calls come from the authors' own analysis; TCRdb made them. This sample has about 250,000 distinct CDR3 sequences in its table, and 24% of those were observed once. Roughly 32% of the sample lies in the top ten.

This TCR was sampled from a woman aged 35 to 49 with Graves' ophthalmopathy. Material for sequencing was blood. This chain is built from TRBV25-1 and TRBJ2-7; TRBD1 lines up with 7 middle nucleotides. CDR3 reads: CASSQGVNSYEQYF. At the DNA level, the sequence is TGTGCCAGCAGCCAGGGGGTTAACTCCTACGAGCAGTACTTC.